This T cell receptor beta chain was identified during a study of CD8+ T cells in alopecia areata. Study results and caveats: Alopecia totalis/universalis scalp especially showed more expanded CD8+ clones than normal scalp.

Treatment here: oral pan-JAK inhibitor, 5-10 mg twice daily. The CDR3 consists of 12 residues. V lost 6 bases and J lost 5, with 13 bases in between. Germline V gene lookup returns CDR1 SQVTM and CDR2 ANQGSEA. This clone turned up a few times. Its antigen is not identified. After isolation, RNA underwent reverse transcription to generate cDNA as the sequencing template. Profiling relied on immunoSEQ multiplex PCR, and the TCRdb table lists in-frame clones only, not all of them. The data contain about 74,000 clones, approximately 29% of them seen just once; the ten biggest clones take up about 15%. This clonotype originated in a human donor with alopecia areata. The source material was CD8+ T cells sorted from blood, sampled at week 4, from a patient treated with tofacitinib. V and J are TRBV29-1 and TRBJ2-5; D possibly corresponds to TRBD2 (7 bases). CDR3 sequence reads: CSVPQGGETQYF. The CDR3 DNA reads TGCAGCGTACCACAGGGAGGGGAGACCCAGTACTTC.